A selection of T cell receptor beta chains follows, all from one sample in a study of cytomegalovirus exposure and HLA in healthy donors. Here immunoSEQ multiplex PCR was the method, and the copy in TCRdb shows in-frame clones only, minus some. The table shows roughly 120,000 clones, with 70% to 85% occurring only once. Sequenced material: PBMCs. All receptors derive from a man aged 45-60 years in good health and CMV-seropositive. CDR3s include the opening cysteine and the closing phenylalanine or tryptophan. Each record gives: D gene, V gene, CDR3 protein. D genes are given only for firm matches.

d_gene: -
v_gene: TRBV30
CDR3aa: CAWSVQGVSYEQYF

d_gene: TRBD1
v_gene: TRBV7-2
CDR3aa: CASSLWDRGAGYTF

d_gene: TRBD2
v_gene: TRBV18
CDR3aa: CASSPSGLAGGETQYF

d_gene: TRBD1
v_gene: TRBV9
CDR3aa: CASSVGPGQDVKGAFF

d_gene: TRBD2
v_gene: TRBV11-2
CDR3aa: CASSLELGAGLRGNEQFF

d_gene: TRBD1
v_gene: TRBV5-4
CDR3aa: CASSHEDRVYGYTF

d_gene: TRBD1
v_gene: TRBV25-1
CDR3aa: CASSENDRGPAEAFF

d_gene: TRBD2
v_gene: TRBV10-3
CDR3aa: CAISEKAGALTDTQYF

d_gene: TRBD2
v_gene: TRBV11-3
CDR3aa: CASSSLGAGGVNEQFF

d_gene: TRBD1
v_gene: TRBV29-1
CDR3aa: CSGRQGRDTQYF

d_gene: -
v_gene: TRBV14
CDR3aa: CASSEQEPREQYF

d_gene: TRBD1
v_gene: TRBV5-1
CDR3aa: CASSLALSGQGQETQYF

d_gene: TRBD1
v_gene: TRBV7-9
CDR3aa: CASSATTGYNEKLFF

d_gene: -
v_gene: TRBV10-1
CDR3aa: CASRLSGCPLSSNQPQHF

d_gene: -
v_gene: TRBV18
CDR3aa: CASSPQGLVVNSPLHF

d_gene: -
v_gene: TRBV18
CDR3aa: CASSRQDSPLHF

d_gene: -
v_gene: TRBV4-1
CDR3aa: CASSQDLGRVGAFF

d_gene: TRBD1
v_gene: TRBV6-5
CDR3aa: CASSDQGVQGKLFF

d_gene: -
v_gene: TRBV7-7
CDR3aa: CASSSRGSYRSYEQYF

d_gene: -
v_gene: TRBV27
CDR3aa: CASSIYSSYEQYF

d_gene: -
v_gene: TRBV4-2
CDR3aa: CASSQDEENTGELFF

d_gene: -
v_gene: TRBV30
CDR3aa: CAQGEYYGYTF

d_gene: TRBD1
v_gene: TRBV19
CDR3aa: CASSEGQLVNEKLFF

d_gene: -
v_gene: TRBV6-6
CDR3aa: CASTPPAGNTEAFF

d_gene: -
v_gene: TRBV19
CDR3aa: CASSTTAMNTEAFF

d_gene: TRBD1
v_gene: TRBV19
CDR3aa: CASSILQGAAFF

d_gene: TRBD1
v_gene: TRBV2
CDR3aa: CASSAPRQGRETQYF

d_gene: -
v_gene: TRBV6-5
CDR3aa: CASSYSNGGNTIYF

d_gene: -
v_gene: TRBV4-2
CDR3aa: CASSQETRGEQYF

d_gene: -
v_gene: TRBV7-2
CDR3aa: CASSLAQRGSRTGELFF

d_gene: TRBD1
v_gene: TRBV29-1
CDR3aa: CSVEATGANYVYTF

d_gene: -
v_gene: TRBV11-2
CDR3aa: CASRVSGVTEAFF

d_gene: -
v_gene: TRBV28
CDR3aa: CASSALQGNQPQHF

d_gene: -
v_gene: TRBV29-1
CDR3aa: CSVAKGERGSSAEQYF

d_gene: -
v_gene: TRBV6-1
CDR3aa: CASISQGLWGYGYTF

d_gene: TRBD2
v_gene: TRBV7-6
CDR3aa: CASSLAELAGGGLTDTQYF